This T cell receptor (beta chain) was documented in a study of blood T cell repertoires in COVID-19. Background on the study: The analysed material was cDNA or gDNA that came from T cells, B-cell-depleted T cells, or PBMCs.

This clone turned up a few times. This CDR3 comprises 14 residues. CDR1 SNHLY and CDR2 FYNNEI come from the germline V gene. V was clipped by 5 bases and J by 8 bases; unmatched bases: 6. Study processing details: The assay estimated nucleated cells by amplifying reference gene primers. Produced via immunoSEQ multiplex PCR; TCRdb's table is partial and in-frame only. V and J calls plus clone size are reproduced from that table; the DNA served to infer D and trimming. This repertoire shows roughly 67,000 clones, 75% to 85% found once; its top ten account for over 5%. Material for sequencing was peripheral blood. The V and J genes are TRBV2 and TRBJ1-6; 7 nucleotides agree with TRBD1. The receptor's source is a woman aged 55-70 years with acute or convalescent COVID-19. CDR3 nucleotide sequence: TGTGCCAGCAGTCGCGACAGGGTGGATTCACCCCTCCACTTT. Residues: CASSRDRVDSPLHF.